Listed here are 8 T cell receptor beta chains from one sample, sequenced in a study of shared clonotypes between healthy human individuals. The table came from immunoSEQ multiplex PCR; TCRdb's copy has only in-frame clones and leaves some out. The sample holds roughly 450,000 clones, 75% to 85% seen once. Input material: PBMCs. The receptor source for this set is a middle-aged woman in good health. Some clones in this sample may be carry-over from other donors' samples.

The CDR3 DNA is TGTGCCAGCAGTCTAACGGGGGGCGCGGGGAACACTGAAGCTTTCTTT. Protein: CASSLTGGAGNTEAFF. The chain has TRBV28 and TRBJ1-1; weak D call: TRBD1 (6 bases). The CDR3 runs 16 residues. From germline, CDR1 is MDHEN and CDR2 SYDVKM. The V end was cut by 5 bases, the J end by 1 base, with 17 bases between.

This clone was picked up a small number of times. The rearrangement links TRBV29-1 to TRBJ1-1; TRBD1 is a possible D gene (6 bases). Germline V gives CDR1 SQVTM, CDR2 ANQGSEA. Trimming stripped 2 bases from V and 7 bases from J, with 14 bases between. The CDR3 runs to 13 residues. CDR3: CSVEHRAMVEAFF. The CDR3 DNA reads TGCAGCGTTGAACACAGGGCTATGGTTGAAGCTTTCTTT.

The CDR3 nucleotides are TGTGCCAGCAGTGAAAGTTGGCAGTTCCTCCACTTT. Protein product: CASSESWQFLHF. V is TRBV25-1 and J is TRBJ1-6; D is ambiguous. Trimming left V 2 bases short and J 15 bases short, with 11 bases between. This CDR3 has 12 residues. Germline-derived CDR1 and CDR2 are MGHDK and SYGVNS.

The chain couples TRBV7-2 to TRBJ2-2, with TRBD2 identical over 11 bases. The J segment lost 4 bases and the V segment lost 5 bases, leaving 3 bases of the junction unmatched. Germline V gene lookup returns CDR1 SGHTA and CDR2 FQGNSA. The CDR3 is 15 amino acids. CDR3 loop: CASSRGLAATGELFF. DNA for the CDR3: TGTGCCAGCAGCAGGGGACTAGCGGCCACCGGGGAGCTGTTTTTT.

V is TRBV19 and J is TRBJ1-2; D is ambiguous. The CDR3 loop spans 15 amino acids. The germline gives CDR1 LNHDA, CDR2 SQIVND (reference sequence). V lost 7 bases to trimming and J lost 1 base, with 16 bases between them. CDR3 loop: CASNLGWRNNYGYTF. The DNA of the CDR3 is TGTGCCAGTAACCTGGGATGGAGAAATAACTATGGCTACACCTTC.

The CDR3 DNA follows: TGTGCCAGCAGCGGGGTGCGAAGCTCCTACGAGCAGTACTTC. Its translation: CASSGVRSSYEQYF. This sequence joins TRBV7-8 and TRBJ2-7; D is unresolved. The CDR3 contains 14 residues. Trimming cost V 5 bases and J 0 bases, with 11 bases left between them. In germline, CDR1 is SGHVS, CDR2 FQNEAQ.

The chain combines TRBV16 with TRBJ1-5; D not resolved. Per the germline V gene, CDR1 is KGHSY and CDR2 is FQNENV. This CDR3 spans 12 amino acids. Trimming removed 2 bases from V and 6 bases from J, with 5 bases in between. CDR3 sequence: CASSQGLQPQHF. CDR3 sequence (DNA): TGTGCCAGCAGCCAAGGTCTTCAGCCCCAGCATTTT.

The chain couples TRBV9 to TRBJ1-3; no reliable D call. This CDR3 is built from 13 residues. Per germline, CDR1 SGDLS and CDR2 YYNGEE. The V end lost 2 bases, the J end lost 9 bases, and 12 bases lay between the germline ends. Here the CDR3 reads CASSVLVGSTIYF. CDR3 nucleotide sequence: TGTGCCAGCAGCGTGTTGGTTGGGAGCACCATATATTTT.